Each of the 18 T cell receptor beta chains below was sequenced from the same sample in a study of T cell changes during pregnancy in multiple sclerosis. Generated by immunoSEQ multiplex PCR, the TCRdb table keeps only in-frame clones and is missing some. This sample yields 40,000 to 45,000 clones, of which around 94% are seen a single time; approximately 1.6% belongs to the top ten. This material consisted of peripheral blood, taken in the third trimester of pregnancy. These TCRs come from a female donor with multiple sclerosis, enrolled in a pregnancy study.

The chain is built from TRBV29-1 and TRBJ2-1; D might be TRBD2 (7 bases). The CDR3 totals 14 residues. Per the germline V gene, CDR1 is SQVTM and CDR2 is ANQGSEA. V was shortened by 3 bases and J by 5 bases, with 14 bases between the two germline ends. As DNA, the CDR3 is TGCAGCGTTGAGGGGGGGCGAGTCAACAATGAGCAGTTCTTC. Protein product: CSVEGGRVNNEQFF.

The V call is TRBV5-4, the J call TRBJ1-2; D gene unclear. Trimming removed 0 bases at V and 1 base at J, with 7 bases between. The CDR3 is 14 residues long. CDR1 is SGHNT and CDR2 is YYREEE in the germline V gene (reference sequence). CDR3 in amino acids: CASSLANSNYGYTF. As DNA, the CDR3 is TGTGCCAGCAGCTTGGCCAACAGTAACTATGGCTACACCTTC.

This chain connects TRBV28 to TRBJ2-3, with a possible D match to TRBD1 (6 bases). The CDR3 runs 13 residues. Germline V lookup: CDR1 MDHEN, CDR2 SYDVKM. Trimming took off 6 bases at V and 5 bases at J, with 12 bases between the two ends. DNA of the CDR3: TGTGCCAGCAGGGTGGGGGCCGAAGATACGCAGTATTTT. It yields the protein CASRVGAEDTQYF. Based on the CDR3 plus reference TRBV28 and TRBJ2-3, the full variable domain is DVKVTQSSRYLVKRTGEKVFLECVQDMDHENMFWYRQDPGLGLRLIYFSYDVKMKEKGDIPEGYSVSREKKERFSLILESASTNQTSMYLCASRVGAEDTQYFGPGTRLTVL.

The rearrangement uses TRBV7-2 and TRBJ2-1; D is ambiguous. The CDR3 has 15 amino acids. V was trimmed by 1 base and J by 0 bases, leaving 7 bases between them. Germline-derived CDR1 and CDR2 are SGHTA and FQGNSA. The DNA of the CDR3 is TGTGCCAGCAGCTTAGGGCCTAGCTCCTACAATGAGCAGTTCTTC. It yields the protein CASSLGPSSYNEQFF. The full variable domain, its missing parts supplied by reference TRBV7-2 and TRBJ2-1, is GAGVSQSPSNKVTEKGKDVELRCDPISGHTALYWYRQSLGQGLEFLIYFQGNSAPDKSGLPSDRFSAERTGGSVSTLTIQRTQQEDSAVYLCASSLGPSSYNEQFFGPGTRLTVL.

For this clone: Compared with germline, one end of the junction differs, possibly owing to a read error. The V call is TRBV11-2, the J call TRBJ2-7, with TRBD1 matching 8 bases. The germline V gene has CDR1 SGHAT and CDR2 FQNNGV. The CDR3 length is 12 residues. In nucleotides, the CDR3 is TGTGCCTCACGGGGACAGGCGTACGGGCAGTACTTC. Protein: CASRGQAYGQYF.

This chain uses TRBV5-1 with TRBJ1-4, with 9 positions matching TRBD1. Losses at the gene ends were 4 bases for V and 5 bases for J; bases not matched to a gene: 3. The germline gives CDR1 SGHRS, CDR2 YFSETQ. The length of the CDR3 is 14 residues. The CDR3 sequence is CASSLGQGNEKLFF. CDR3 coding DNA: TGCGCCAGCAGCCTGGGACAGGGAAATGAAAAACTGTTTTTT.

The chain carries TRBV7-8 and TRBJ2-7, with D perhaps matching TRBD1 (6 bases). This CDR3 is built from 15 residues. V was clipped by 1 base and J by 3 bases, with 13 bases between them. Germline V gene sequence: CDR1 SGHVS, CDR2 FQNEAQ. CDR3 in DNA: TGTGCCAGCAGCTTAGGACAGGCAGCCTACTACGAGCAGTACTTC. This codes for CASSLGQAAYYEQYF.

The chain recombines TRBV6-6 with TRBJ1-1; D possibly corresponds to TRBD1 (6 bases). The CDR3 is made up of 11 amino acids. The germline CDR1 and CDR2 sequences are MNHNY and SVGAGI (reference sequence). Trimming pared 7 bases from V and 8 bases from J, leaving 11 bases between. The CDR3 nucleotides are TGTGCCAGCACGCTCAGGGGAGAAGCTTTCTTT. Translating gives CASTLRGEAFF.

The chain employs TRBV5-5 and TRBJ1-2, with D uncertain. The CDR3 has 13 amino acids. Trimming left V 1 base short and J 7 bases short, with 11 bases between. CDR1 is SGHKS and CDR2 is YYEKEE in the germline V gene (reference sequence). In nucleotides, the CDR3 is TGTGCCAGCAGCTTGTCCCCCGGCGGTGGCTACACCTTC. Amino acid sequence: CASSLSPGGGYTF.

The gene calls are TRBV9 and TRBJ2-7, with 7 bases lining up with TRBD2. The CDR3 spans 15 residues. V shed 0 bases, J shed 2 bases, and the junction held 5 bases outside the gene matches. Germline CDR1 and CDR2: SGDLS and YYNGEE. The CDR3 nucleotides read TGTGCCAGCAGCGTAGCTACGGGGGGTGCCTACGAGCAGTACTTC. This codes for CASSVATGGAYEQYF.

The chain couples TRBV11-3 to TRBJ1-1, with D unclear. V was trimmed by 7 bases and J by 10 bases, leaving 13 bases between them. Germline CDR1 and CDR2: SGHNT and YENEEA. This CDR3 comprises 11 residues. The CDR3 region is CASTRGGLAFF. CDR3 bases: TGTGCCAGCACCCGTGGAGGGTTAGCTTTCTTT.

The chain carries TRBV2 and TRBJ1-1, with a tentative D call TRBD1 (5 bases). Per germline, CDR1 SNHLY and CDR2 FYNNEI. The CDR3 sequence is 14 residues long. Trimming left V 4 bases short and J 0 bases short, with 9 bases between. The CDR3 DNA is TGTGCCAGCAGTGTAGACAGCGTGAACACTGAAGCTTTCTTT. Translation: CASSVDSVNTEAFF.

The V gene is TRBV11-2, the J gene TRBJ2-1; TRBD2 matches 7 bases. With 3 bases clipped from V and 6 bases from J, the junction kept 5 bases outside the gene matches. CDR3 length: 14 amino acids. Germline V gene lookup returns CDR1 SGHAT and CDR2 FQNNGV. The CDR3, as DNA: TGTGCCAGCAGCTTCCGGGACTATTTCAATGAGCAGTTCTTC. This translates into CASSFRDYFNEQFF.

This clone showed up just once. The chain recombines TRBV15 with TRBJ1-2; D remains ambiguous. The germline V and J ends were trimmed by 0 bases and 1 base, with 6 bases remaining between them. The CDR3 has 14 residues. Germline V lookup: CDR1 LNHNV, CDR2 YYDKDF (reference sequence). CDR3 bases: TGTGCCACCAGCAGAGATGGACTTAACTATGGCTACACCTTC. It translates to CATSRDGLNYGYTF.

This clone has just a few counts. The V gene is TRBV4-1, the J gene TRBJ1-1; maybe TRBD1 (5 bases). Per germline, CDR1 MGHRA and CDR2 YSYEKL. Trimming took off 1 base at V and 0 bases at J, with 9 bases between the two ends. This CDR3 spans 15 amino acids. The CDR3 nucleotides are TGCGCCAGCAGCCAAGGAGGACATATGAACACTGAAGCTTTCTTT. Amino acids: CASSQGGHMNTEAFF.

V and J are TRBV30 and TRBJ2-3; D is possibly TRBD2 (6 bases). This CDR3 comprises 21 residues. Trimming shortened V by 2 bases and J by 0 bases, and 30 bases separated the two germline ends. Looked up from germline, CDR1 is GTSNPN and CDR2 is SVGIG (reference sequence). CDR3 coding DNA: TGTGCCTGGAGTCGCCGGGGGAAGGTGCTAGCTGCCTCCCTTAGCACAGATACGCAGTATTTT. Its protein product is CAWSRRGKVLAASLSTDTQYF. Full variable domain (outside the CDR3, taken from reference TRBV30 and TRBJ2-3): SQTIHQWPATLVQPVGSPLSLECTVEGTSNPNLYWYRQAAGRGLQLLFYSVGIGQISSEVPQNLSASRPQDRQFILSSKKLLLSDSGFYLCAWSRRGKVLAASLSTDTQYFGPGTRLTVL.

V and J are TRBV7-2 and TRBJ2-2; TRBD2 might be the D (6 bases). The germline V gene has CDR1 SGHTA and CDR2 FQGNSA. This CDR3 contains 14 residues. Trimming pared 6 bases from V and 7 bases from J, leaving 15 bases between. DNA of the CDR3: TGTGCCAGCAGTTCTGGGACGGGGGACGGGGAGCTGTTTTTT. This gives the protein CASSSGTGDGELFF. Variable domain in full (rest from reference TRBV7-2 and TRBJ2-2): GAGVSQSPSNKVTEKGKDVELRCDPISGHTALYWYRQSLGQGLEFLIYFQGNSAPDKSGLPSDRFSAERTGGSVSTLTIQRTQQEDSAVYLCASSSGTGDGELFFGEGSRLTVL.

The chain joins TRBV6-1 to TRBJ2-7; the D gene is possibly TRBD1 (5 bases). CDR3 size: 15 residues. Germline V gene data show CDR1 as MNHNS and CDR2 as SASEGT. Between the trimmed V and J ends, which lost 1 base and 2 bases, there was a span of 12 bases. This CDR3 reads CASSEGTPVTYEQYF. CDR3 DNA: TGTGCCAGCAGTGAAGGGACACCCGTCACCTACGAGCAGTACTTC.